This record concerns one T cell receptor (beta chain) sequence. No antigen is known for it. Base qualities are missing; no much larger clone stands one base away. Receptor amplification or capture employed the immunoSEQ multiplex PCR assay. For the multiplex PCR, a mixture combining 60 forward primers for TCR Vbeta segments and 13 reverse primers for TCR Jbeta segments was used. A multiplex PCR assay on genomic DNA amplified the CDR3 region of rearranged TCR beta genes. Amplified TCR beta libraries were sequenced as 87-base-pair reads on the Illumina HiSeq System. As for how the authors treated the data: In a later analysis, tens of millions of unique TCR beta chains were counted across the roughly 700 repertoires, and around 10 million of these chains were shared by at least two donors. To remove PCR and sequencing errors, raw reads were error-corrected and collapsed into unique sequences using a nearest-neighbor algorithm that merged closely related sequences. V, D and J gene segments were assigned by aligning CDR3 sequences to IMGT reference sequences. Each retained sequence needed at least a six-nucleotide match to both a V gene segment and a J gene segment. Rearrangements were called productive when the CDR3 lacked stop codons and stayed in frame with V and J; all others were non-productive. Following IMGT convention, CDR3 was defined as the stretch from the second conserved V-encoded cysteine up to the conserved J-encoded phenylalanine. The earlier analysis of about 560 of the donors excluded any sequence lacking an unambiguous match to a single V gene segment. In an earlier analysis of approximately 590 of the donors, V segments were called functional above 56.7% productive rearrangements and were called segregating when the between-donor standard deviation exceeded 5%. A statistical classification framework was built for diagnosing cytomegalovirus status from the catalog of TCR beta chain sequences. In a later analysis, TCR nucleotide sequences were compared against IMGT/GENE-DB human TR gene sequences so that V and J genes could be assigned. Using the TCRdist pipeline, a later analysis assigned CDR3 sequences along with most-parsimonious VDJ recombination scenarios. In a later analysis, each TCR beta chain was defined by its CDR3 amino acid sequence together with its V-gene family, and reads without a unique V-gene family were excluded. In a later analysis, fewer than 600 highly shared, low-generation-probability nucleotide sequences were removed to address suspected cross-contamination and a sequencing artifact. For each public chain, a later analysis derived a clonal expansion index from normalized ranks of inferred template counts within each repertoire. A later analysis computed generation probabilities with a VDJ recombination model fitted to out-of-frame rearrangements, and checked the results against IGoR. In a later analysis, hypergeometric tests were used to score TCR-TCR, TCR-HLA and TCR-CMV co-occurrence, with a repertoire-size bias correction applied to TCR pairs. In a later analysis, false discovery rates were estimated by permuting HLA or CMV assignments 20 times. In a later analysis, co-occurring TCRs were grouped with DBSCAN, and TCRdist sequence similarity was added when clustering was performed within HLA-allele-positive subsets. Repertoires with fewer than 30,000 or more than 120,000 public chains were left out of co-occurrence clustering, as were four to six repertoires with anomalous nucleotide sharing. Entries here come from immuneACCESS through TCRdb and include only in-frame sequences with V and J called. Some clones fail to appear in such tables; in the studies checked, an unresolved V gene covers under half of the shortfall, and the cause of the remainder is unknown. That table is the source of V, J and clone size, and D and trimming were worked out from the DNA. The sample contains roughly 100,000 clones, 75% of them found a single time. The ten largest clones capture around 2.7% of the sample.

The cohort comprised under 700 healthy bone marrow donors. At the time of sampling, all cohort members were nominally healthy, though unrecorded immune exposures were likely present. The donor tested CMV seropositive, placing the donor among the roughly 300 seropositive members of the cohort. Every donor gave a peripheral blood sample, and the peripheral blood mononuclear cells from that sample were used for TCR beta sequencing. The Qiagen DNeasy Blood Extraction Kit was used to extract genomic DNA from the blood cell samples. These data belong to a study of cytomegalovirus exposure and HLA in healthy donors (dated by TCRdb to about 2017). Turning to the overall study: An earlier analysis of approximately 600 of the donors reported more than 250 Gb of sequence data and roughly 110 million unique TCR beta sequences from 150 million to 200 million T cells. Roughly 290 gigabases of sequencing data and 70 million to 100 million unique TCR sequences made up an early release that covered 500 to 650 HLA-typed donors. Of the roughly 400 genotyped donors, 65% to 90% were placed in the genetic ancestry cluster associated with self-reported Caucasian donors. The study was designed to test whether signatures of past pathogen exposure could be identified by cataloging public T cell receptors. Using immunosequencing, the study profiled T cell repertoires from fewer than 700 subjects and related those repertoires to cytomegalovirus serostatus. In addition to the first cohort of around 670 subjects, a separate validation cohort of some 120 different subjects was used. High-throughput TCR immunosequencing, statistical association of individual TCRs with disease status, and machine learning were combined to predict cytomegalovirus infection status. In a later analysis, previously published TCR beta repertoires from some 640 donors were re-analyzed and high-resolution HLA genotyping was added so that TCR occurrence patterns could be studied. Rather than drawing on any new phenotypic data, the later analysis identified candidate immune exposures from TCR beta sequences and the way those sequences occurred across donors. To decide whether each TCR beta V gene segment behaved as functional or pseudogenic, an earlier analysis of some 580 of the donors relied on high-throughput TCR beta sequencing. Alongside the repertoire data, information on donor age, sex, ethnicity and CMV serostatus was compiled. A later genetic analysis used genome-wide SNP genotypes for about 60% of the roughly 700 donors, treating that subset as a discovery cohort. All discovery cohort repertoires had been generated on a single sequencing platform. Class I and class II HLA loci were covered by the typing at four-digit resolution. Typing coverage differed by locus: A, B, C, DRB1 and DQB1 were typed in about 629-640 donors, DQA1 in 500 to 550, DPA1 in approximately 600, and DPB1 in 450 to 480. Because of strong linkage in the cohort, five DR-DQ haplotypes were treated as single units for association and clustering. Across 300 to 400 genotyped donors of the cohort, an average of roughly 250,000 unique TCR beta nucleotide sequences per donor were sequenced, and roughly a sixth of those sequences were non-productive.

Broader findings and caveats from the paper: In a later analysis, the rate of TCR association differed among HLA loci, with DRB1 alleles having the most associated TCRs and HLA-C alleles having the fewest. A further reported finding was that TCR beta sequences accurately predicted the HLA-A and HLA-B alleles for most subjects in the first cohort. Roughly uniform sequencing depth across donors was assumed in presence/absence analyses, although this assumption may not hold. This cohort had only TCR beta chains sequenced, and the lack of alpha or paired-chain data limited which features could be detected. The study listed 150 to 200 TCR beta chains as associated with cytomegalovirus. A later genetic analysis associated a missense DCLRE1C variant with V-gene and J-gene trimming of TCR beta chains, and an independent cohort replicated the association. The authors suggested that the approach could potentially be generalized to other disease states and immunological phenotypes. When HLA alleles, especially DR and DQ, strongly co-occurred, attributing TCR associations to individual alleles was difficult. Linkage disequilibrium might explain the correlated functional status among segregating V segments, but an unknown experimental factor could not be excluded. A group of highly shared sequence variants was considered likely to be a technical artifact of the sequencing pipeline. The classifier was reported to diagnose cytomegalovirus status with high specificity and sensitivity in both the original cohort and the validation cohort. Some IMGT-functional V segments, including TRBV6-2 and TRBV6-3, could not be told apart with the 87-base-pair reads, so those segments were excluded. Over 15 rarely observed V segments, including chromosome 9 orphons, were excluded from the earlier analysis of approximately 600 of the donors because counts were too low. A later analysis associated 15,000 or so TCR beta sequences with specific HLA alleles at a false discovery rate of 0.05. Several of the top co-occurrence clusters appeared to be linked to parvovirus B19, influenza, CMV and Epstein-Barr virus, according to a later analysis. In a later analysis, most CMV-associated TCR beta chains were found to appear HLA-restricted, with HLA associations seemingly driven largely by CMV exposure. A later genetic analysis reported fewer N-insertions in productive TCRs among donors in an Asian-associated ancestry cluster than the roughly 700-donor mean. A few of the identified cytomegalovirus-associated TCR beta chains were confirmed in vitro to be specific for cytomegalovirus antigens. Broadly in line with IMGT annotations, most TCR beta V segments showed up in productive rearrangements about 87% or about 30% of the time in an earlier analysis of a few hundred of the donors. Immune exposure information for the cohort was limited to CMV serostatus. Compared with equally common non-associated chains, HLA-associated TCR beta chains in a later analysis were more clonally expanded and had lower generation probabilities. Because HLA typing was unavailable for some donors at each locus, only the typed subset was used in association tests. Across donors, most TCR sequences were observed very rarely, whereas some public TCRs were present in many individuals.

CDR1 and CDR2 are read off the germline V gene (reference sequence) as MNHEY and SMNVEV. V sheds 1 base and J sheds 1 base, leaving 10 bases between their ends. The CDR3 holds 15 amino acids from the cysteine to the phenylalanine. Kept here is only the CDR3 DNA, which spans 45 bases and is read in frame from base 1. The V and J segments used are TRBV27 and TRBJ1-1; the D gene cannot be resolved reliably. The clonotype originates from a male donor in good health and CMV-seropositive. Specimen: PBMCs. At the DNA level, the sequence is TGTGCCAGCAGTTTATGGGCACAGAAGAACACTGAAGCTTTCTTT. Translated, it gives CASSLWAQKNTEAFF.